Listed below are T cell receptor beta chains from one sample, sequenced in a study of Ad26.COV2.S vaccination and SARS-CoV-2 variants. Clones were read by immunoSEQ multiplex PCR, and TCRdb kept only the in-frame ones, dropping some. In the table there are about 350,000 clones, 92% of which are singletons. The material sequenced was peripheral blood, taken after recovery from COVID-19. Receptors originate from a human donor who had recovered from COVID-19. Both conserved end residues are part of each CDR3. The order of the fields is clone size, V gene, D gene, J gene, CDR3 protein, CDR3 DNA. D genes are given only for firm matches. Part of the rows lack a size; the others show once, few, many or a class for expanded clones.

NA	TRBV5-6	TRBD1	TRBJ1-5	CASSSKTGFQPQHF	TGTGCCAGCAGCTCCAAGACAGGGTTCCAGCCCCAGCATTTT
once	TRBV2	TRBD1	TRBJ1-1	CASRLPGQTNTEAFF	TGTGCCAGCAGGTTACCGGGACAGACGAACACTGAAGCTTTTTTT
NA	TRBV5-1	NA	TRBJ2-5	CASSPQAGKQGETQYF	TGCGCCAGCAGCCCCCAGGCGGGTAAACAAGGGGAGACCCAGTACTTC
NA	TRBV19	NA	TRBJ1-2	CASSILKSYGYTF	TGTGCCAGTAGTATCTTAAAGTCCTATGGCTACACCTTC
NA	TRBV5-1	NA	TRBJ2-5	CASSLAGQVETQYF	TGCGCCAGCAGCTTGGCCGGTCAGGTAGAGACCCAGTACTTC
NA	TRBV3-1/TRBV3-2	NA	TRBJ1-2	CASSQDRFREWHSPGEGYGYTF	TGTGCCAGCAGCCAAGATCGATTCCGGGAATGGCACAGCCCAGGGGAAGGTTATGGCTACACCTTC
NA	TRBV5-5	NA	TRBJ2-7	CASSLGYEQYF	TGTGCCAGCAGCTTGGGCTACGAGCAGTACTTC
NA	TRBV6-8	TRBD1	TRBJ1-1	CASRRIGTGATEAFF	TGTGCCAGCAGACGCATAGGGACAGGGGCGACTGAAGCTTTCTTT
once	TRBV11-1	TRBD2	TRBJ2-5	CASSSGTRGETQYF	TGTGCCAGCAGCTCCGGGACTAGGGGGGAGACCCAGTACTTC
NA	TRBV11-2	NA	TRBJ2-5	CASSLDKSFGETQYF	TGTGCCAGCAGCTTAGATAAATCCTTTGGAGAGACCCAGTACTTC
NA	TRBV11-3	TRBD2	TRBJ2-3	CASSSGGASTDTQYF	TGTGCCAGCAGTAGCGGGGGGGCTAGCACAGATACGCAGTATTTT
NA	TRBV12-5	NA	TRBJ2-1	CASGLVRSEFSYNEQFF	TGTGCTAGTGGTTTGGTACGATCCGAGTTTAGCTACAATGAGCAGTTCTTC
NA	TRBV29-1	TRBD1	TRBJ2-7	CSVGQGRYEQYF	TGCAGCGTTGGACAGGGACGCTACGAGCAGTACTTC
NA	TRBV5-4	TRBD2	TRBJ2-2	CASSLPSGGAGELFF	TGTGCCAGCAGCCTCCCATCCGGGGGGGCCGGGGAGCTGTTTTTT
NA	TRBV5-1	NA	TRBJ2-1	CASSLNGAPSYNEQFF	TGCGCCAGCAGCTTGAATGGGGCCCCCTCCTACAATGAGCAGTTCTTC
NA	TRBV19	NA	TRBJ2-7	CASSIGRGAYEQYF	TGTGCCAGTAGTATAGGACGGGGGGCGTACGAGCAGTACTTC
NA	TRBV12-5	NA	TRBJ1-5	CASGLGTPGSNQPQHF	TGTGCTAGTGGTTTGGGGACCCCGGGGAGCAATCAGCCCCAGCATTTT
NA	TRBV6-2/TRBV6-3	NA	TRBJ1-1	CASSYRRAEAFF	TGTGCCAGCAGTTACCGGAGGGCTGAAGCTTTCTTT
NA	TRBV11-2	TRBD2	TRBJ2-7	CASSSSGGAYEQYF	TGTGCCAGCAGCTCTAGCGGGGGGGCCTACGAGCAGTACTTC
NA	TRBV6-6	TRBD1	TRBJ1-2	CASSSQGAYGYTF	TGTGCCAGCAGCTCCCAGGGGGCCTATGGCTACACCTTC
few	TRBV3-1/TRBV3-2	NA	TRBJ2-3	CASSQEHSARTDTQYF	TGTGCCAGCAGCCAAGAACACAGTGCCCGCACAGATACGCAGTATTTT
NA	TRBV4-1	TRBD1	TRBJ1-2	CASSQDRGRGQDGYTF	TGCGCCAGCAGCCAAGATCGGGGCAGGGGGCAAGATGGCTACACCTTC
NA	TRBV7-9	NA	TRBJ1-2	CASSSGPLDGYTF	TGTGCCAGCAGCTCTGGACCCCTCGATGGCTACACCTTC
NA	TRBV5-6	NA	TRBJ2-7	CASRPGGTYEQYF	TGTGCCAGCAGACCTGGGGGGACCTACGAGCAGTACTTC
NA	TRBV7-9	TRBD2	TRBJ2-1	CASSITGGAIYNEQFF	TGTGCCAGCAGCATCACCGGGGGGGCCATCTACAATGAGCAGTTCTTC
NA	TRBV10-3	NA	TRBJ2-7	CAISEELYEQYF	TGTGCCATCAGTGAGGAGCTCTACGAGCAGTACTTC
NA	TRBV5-1	TRBD1	TRBJ2-3	CASSLDRGSSTDTQYF	TGCGCCAGCAGCTTGGACAGGGGTTCTAGCACAGATACGCAGTATTTT
NA	TRBV10-2	TRBD1	TRBJ2-7	CASRSPGTGANYEQYF	TGCGCCAGCAGATCTCCCGGGACAGGGGCGAACTACGAGCAGTACTTC
NA	TRBV6-2/TRBV6-3	NA	TRBJ1-2	CASSYARDHYYGYTF	TGTGCCAGCAGTTACGCCCGAGACCACTACTATGGCTACACCTTC
once	TRBV3-1/TRBV3-2	NA	TRBJ1-5	CASKDSLSNQPQHF	TGTGCCAGCAAGGACAGTTTAAGCAATCAGCCCCAGCATTTT
NA	TRBV20-1	TRBD1	TRBJ1-5	CSASPRAPDRECRQPQHF	TGCAGTGCTAGTCCGAGGGCTCCCGACAGGGAATGTCGGCAGCCCCAGCATTTT
once	TRBV29-1	NA	TRBJ2-3	CSVEGEADTQYF	TGCAGCGTTGAAGGGGAGGCAGATACGCAGTATTTT
once	TRBV18	NA	TRBJ1-6	CASSSTTGTYNSPLHF	TGTGCCAGCTCATCGACCACAGGGACCTATAATTCACCCCTCCACTTT
NA	TRBV5-6	NA	TRBJ1-2	CASSLAAANYGYTF	TGTGCCAGCAGCTTGGCGGCAGCTAACTATGGCTACACCTTC
NA	TRBV6-5	NA	TRBJ2-3	CASSWTRPDDTQYF	TGTGCCAGCAGTTGGACACGTCCGGACGATACGCAGTATTTT
NA	TRBV15	TRBD1	TRBJ2-7	CATSRALSRGTGVQYF	TGTGCCACCAGCAGGGCCCTAAGCCGGGGGACAGGGGTACAGTACTTC
NA	TRBV6-1	NA	TRBJ1-2	CASSDWGVGARGGYTF	TGTGCCAGCAGTGATTGGGGAGTTGGGGCCCGGGGTGGCTACACCTTC
NA	TRBV9	TRBD2	TRBJ2-1	CASSVEAAGGHVEQFF	TGTGCCAGCAGCGTAGAGGCAGCGGGGGGGCATGTTGAGCAGTTCTTC
NA	TRBV9	NA	TRBJ1-2	CASSVDRDSYGYTF	TGTGCCAGCAGCGTAGATAGAGACAGCTATGGCTACACCTTC
NA	TRBV12-5	NA	TRBJ1-6	CASGPAPSGTMVDSPLHF	TGTGCTAGTGGTCCGGCCCCCTCCGGGACAATGGTGGATTCACCCCTCCACTTT
NA	TRBV6-5	TRBD2	TRBJ2-3	CASSSGVAGTDTQYF	TGTGCCAGCAGTAGCGGGGTAGCGGGCACAGATACGCAGTATTTT
NA	TRBV9	TRBD1	TRBJ2-2	CASSLGQLLYTNTGELFF	TGTGCCAGCAGCCTGGGACAGTTGTTGTACACGAACACCGGGGAGCTGTTTTTT
NA	TRBV5-6	TRBD2	TRBJ2-2	CASSLRGLAANTGELFF	TGTGCCAGCAGCTTAAGAGGACTAGCAGCGAACACCGGGGAGCTGTTTTTT
NA	TRBV5-6	NA	TRBJ1-1	CASSFGTAHIGAFF	TGTGCCAGCAGCTTCGGGACCGCACATATAGGGGCTTTCTTT
NA	TRBV19	NA	TRBJ2-7	CASSIFFRGGHEQYF	TGTGCCAGTAGTATCTTCTTTCGGGGCGGACACGAGCAGTACTTC
NA	TRBV11-3	NA	TRBJ2-1	CASSLSAHEQFF	TGTGCCAGCAGTCTTTCCGCGCATGAGCAGTTCTTC
NA	TRBV9	NA	TRBJ1-5	CASSVASNQPQHF	TGTGCCAGCAGCGTAGCGAGCAATCAGCCCCAGCATTTT